A selection of T cell receptor beta chains follows, all from one sample in a study of memory CD4+ T cells and cytomegalovirus serostatus. TCRdb's table, derived via immunoSEQ multiplex PCR, lists solely in-frame clones and lacks some. The table lists approximately 52,000 clones, around 82% of them singletons, with under 0.9% in the top ten. Sequenced sample: memory CD4+ T cells from blood. These receptor sequences come from an adult in good health and CMV-seronegative. Both conserved end residues are part of each CDR3. The D gene is left open where the match is weak. Clone size, where shown, is once, few, many, or a class for clones that have expanded.

V gene	D gene	clone size	J gene	CDR3 protein	CDR3 DNA
TRBV15	TRBD2	-	TRBJ2-1	CATSREAGGIDEQFF	TGTGCCACCAGCAGAGAGGCGGGGGGGATCGATGAGCAGTTCTTC
TRBV7-2	TRBD2	-	TRBJ2-3	CASSPERGGWTDTQYF	TGTGCCAGCAGCCCTGAGCGGGGGGGGTGGACAGATACGCAGTATTTT
TRBV28	-	-	TRBJ2-7	CASSHPRSYEQYF	TGTGCCAGCAGCCACCCCCGATCCTACGAGCAGTACTTC
TRBV30	-	-	TRBJ1-5	CAWTDGSNQPQHF	TGTGCCTGGACGGATGGGAGCAATCAGCCCCAGCATTTT
TRBV6-1	-	once	TRBJ2-1	CASSESWADNEQFF	TGTGCCAGCAGTGAAAGTTGGGCAGACAATGAGCAGTTCTTC
TRBV7-7	-	-	TRBJ2-2	CASSLGGDTGELFF	TGTGCCAGCAGCTTAGGTGGGGACACCGGGGAGCTGTTTTTT
TRBV28	-	once	TRBJ1-1	CATLDSWNTEAFF	TGTGCCACCCTGGACTCATGGAACACTGAAGCTTTCTTT
TRBV5-1	-	once	TRBJ1-1	CASSLSGQNTEAFF	TGCGCCAGCAGCTTGTCAGGGCAGAACACTGAAGCTTTCTTT
TRBV6-4	TRBD1	few	TRBJ1-1	CASSDTDRGTEAFF	TGTGCCAGCAGTGACACAGACAGGGGGACTGAAGCTTTCTTT
TRBV7-3	-	-	TRBJ2-6	CASSREARAQSSGANVLTF	TGTGCCAGCAGCCGCGAGGCCAGGGCCCAAAGCTCTGGGGCCAACGTCCTGACTTTC
TRBV18	-	-	TRBJ1-2	CASSPGDRLYGYTF	TGTGCCAGCTCCCCAGGAGACAGGCTCTATGGCTACACCTTC
TRBV2	-	-	TRBJ1-1	CASSPRTEAFF	TGTGCCAGCAGCCCCAGGACTGAAGCTTTCTTT
TRBV28	TRBD1	-	TRBJ2-2	CASSAGGYNTGELFF	TGTGCCAGCAGTGCAGGGGGCTATAACACCGGGGAGCTGTTTTTT
TRBV6-1	-	-	TRBJ1-2	CASSSSGGSYYGYTF	TGTGCCAGCAGCTCCTCGGGGGGGTCGTACTATGGCTACACCTTC
TRBV7-2	-	-	TRBJ2-7	CASSGNSVAYEQYF	TGTGCCAGCAGCGGCAACAGTGTTGCCTACGAGCAGTACTTC
TRBV7-6	TRBD1	-	TRBJ2-7	CASSPTDRVYEQYF	TGTGCCAGCAGCCCAACGGACAGGGTCTACGAGCAGTACTTC
TRBV5-6	-	-	TRBJ1-6	CASSLYSSISYNSPLHF	TGTGCCAGCAGCCTTTATTCTTCGATCTCCTATAATTCACCCCTCCACTTT
TRBV28	-	-	TRBJ1-2	CASSFPGPGRAGYTF	TGTGCCAGCAGTTTCCCCGGACCAGGTCGAGCTGGCTACACCTTC
TRBV25-1	TRBD1	few	TRBJ2-7	CASGQAYEQYF	TGTGCCAGCGGACAGGCCTACGAGCAGTACTTC
TRBV5-6	-	once	TRBJ1-2	CASSLGQANYGYTF	TGTGCCAGCAGCTTGGGTCAAGCTAACTATGGCTACACCTTC
TRBV5-4	-	-	TRBJ1-3	CASSFNLENTIYF	TGTGCCAGCAGCTTCAATCTAGAAAACACCATATATTTT
TRBV5-4	TRBD1	-	TRBJ2-3	CASRQDRGTDTQYF	TGTGCCAGCAGACAAGACAGGGGGACAGATACGCAGTATTTT